These T cell receptor beta chains were read from a single sample in a study of T cell repertoires in cytomegalovirus infection. TCRdb independently ran MiXCR on the reads; one entry per CDR3 protein. The repertoire includes 250,000 to 300,000 distinct CDR3 sequences, roughly 10% of them detected once, and around 16% sits in the top ten. The material sequenced was PBMCs. Receptors originate from a human donor in good health (CMV status not recorded). Some clones in this sample may be carry-over from other donors' samples. Each CDR3 is given without its conserved first and last residue. The order of the fields is V gene, J gene, D gene, CDR3 protein. The D gene is left open where the match is weak.

v_call: TRBV20-1
j_call: TRBJ1-2
d_call: NA
cdr3_aa: SARDGAGVYGYT

v_call: TRBV6-6
j_call: TRBJ1-6
d_call: TRBD1
cdr3_aa: ASSYDRENSPLH

v_call: TRBV2
j_call: TRBJ1-5
d_call: TRBD1
cdr3_aa: ASSEARAGGGNQPQH

v_call: TRBV6-2/TRBV6-3
j_call: TRBJ1-5
d_call: TRBD1
cdr3_aa: ASSYSKGTGLKDQPQH

v_call: TRBV7-2
j_call: TRBJ2-1
d_call: NA
cdr3_aa: ASSYPTRSSSYNEQF

v_call: TRBV15
j_call: TRBJ2-5
d_call: NA
cdr3_aa: ATSRDTSHQETQY

v_call: TRBV7-2
j_call: TRBJ2-3
d_call: TRBD2
cdr3_aa: ASSTPTSGFRTDTQY

v_call: TRBV7-6
j_call: TRBJ1-4
d_call: NA
cdr3_aa: ASSRGINEKLF

v_call: TRBV18
j_call: TRBJ2-3
d_call: NA
cdr3_aa: ASFPAVLGDTGDTQY

v_call: TRBV7-8
j_call: TRBJ1-5
d_call: TRBD1
cdr3_aa: ASSFDRDGSPQH

v_call: TRBV12-3/TRBV12-4
j_call: TRBJ1-2
d_call: TRBD1
cdr3_aa: ASSLVGGGAVNYGYT

v_call: TRBV7-2
j_call: TRBJ2-1
d_call: TRBD2
cdr3_aa: ASSLLAVVYNEQF

v_call: TRBV18
j_call: TRBJ2-7
d_call: TRBD2
cdr3_aa: ASSPGTSLYEQY

v_call: TRBV7-2
j_call: TRBJ2-7
d_call: NA
cdr3_aa: ASSLDGNNYEQY